The 2 T cell receptor beta chains in this list originate from one sample, sequenced in a study of T-cell memory formation after mild COVID-19. Each CDR3 protein is one row after TCRdb ran MiXCR on the 5' RACE reads. The sample has 500,000 to 550,000 distinct CDR3 sequences, around 21% seen once. The specimen was PBMCs or a T cell subset sorted from them (not recorded which). The receptors were sampled from an adult woman who had mild COVID-19 (a few samples of this study predate the infection). Cell type and time point are not known.

This clonotype was observed a few times. The junction departs from germline at one end; a sequencing error may be responsible. The chain links TRBV7-9 to TRBJ2-7; D gene uncertain. This CDR3 spans 13 amino acids. Germline V gives CDR1 SEHNR, CDR2 FQNEAQ (reference sequence). The CDR3 DNA follows: TGTGCCAGCACCTTAGTATTTCCCTACGAGCAGTACTTC. Protein sequence: CASTLVFPYEQYF.

This clonotype was found many times. The chain uses TRBV9 and TRBJ2-2, with no clear D. This CDR3 spans 15 amino acids. Germline values: CDR1 SGDLS, CDR2 YYNGEE. The germline V and J ends were trimmed by 5 bases and 3 bases, with 14 bases remaining between them. Written as DNA, the CDR3 is TGTGCCAGCAGTACAGCCCCGACTTACACCGGGGAGCTGTTTTTT. Translating it yields CASSTAPTYTGELFF.